This TCR beta chain was profiled in a study of blood T cell repertoires in COVID-19. About the research overall: Samples of COVID-19 (acute and convalescent) were obtained from the United States, Italy and Spain.

Produced via immunoSEQ multiplex PCR; TCRdb's table is partial and in-frame only. Among more than 100,000 clones listed, more than 80% were seen once. The CDR3 is 15 residues long. The V gene's germline CDR1 is SGHRS and CDR2 YFSETQ. The V segment lost 1 base and the J segment 4 bases; nucleotides outside the gene matches: 7. The chain carries TRBV5-1 and TRBJ2-7, with 8 bases aligning to TRBD2. Sequenced: peripheral blood. The sequence derives from a woman aged 55-69 years with acute or convalescent COVID-19. CDR3 DNA sequence: TGCGCCAGCAGCTTGACTAGCGGTTTTTCATACGAGCAGTACTTC. Translated: CASSLTSGFSYEQYF.